This T cell receptor beta chain came from a study of blood T cell repertoires in COVID-19. Overall study: The United States, Italy and Spain provided the acute and convalescent COVID-19 samples.

Assay used: immunoSEQ multiplex PCR; TCRdb lists only in-frame clones, some missing. The sample has roughly 130,000 clones; about 88% are singletons. Trimming took off 6 bases at V and 11 bases at J, with 14 bases between the two ends. The germline V gene encodes CDR1 SNHLY and CDR2 FYNNEI. This CDR3 has 12 amino acids. The source material was peripheral blood. This TCR was sampled from a man aged 55-75 years with COVID-19, enrolled during active disease. The rearrangement uses TRBV2 and TRBJ1-5; D gene unclear. CDR3 protein: CASSVVRESQHF. The CDR3 DNA is TGTGCCAGCAGCGTAGTGAGAGAGTCCCAGCATTTT.